Listed below are T cell receptor beta chains from one sample, sequenced in a study of PD-L1 blockade in urothelial cancer. Profiled with immunoSEQ multiplex PCR; TCRdb holds only in-frame clones, not every one. The table lists about 51,000 clones, 85% to 90% of them singletons, with 22% in the top ten. Specimen: PBMCs, collected around atezolizumab (anti-PD-L1) treatment. The receptors originated from a man in his 60s with urothelial cancer. The conserved cysteine and the conserved F or W are not part of the CDR3 here.

cdr3_length: 13
v_call: TRBV6-1
cdr3_aa: ASSEGQGFYNEQF

cdr3_length: 19
v_call: TRBV5-1
cdr3_aa: ASSPVGVGQGLGATNEKLF

cdr3_length: 14
v_call: TRBV5-1
cdr3_aa: ASSLLGGSSYNEQF

cdr3_length: 9
v_call: TRBV10-1
cdr3_aa: ASSEGLVKF

cdr3_length: 13
v_call: TRBV19
cdr3_aa: ASSQGVSGANVLT

cdr3_length: 14
v_call: TRBV19
cdr3_aa: ASSGRGLSYNSPLH

cdr3_length: 16
v_call: TRBV10-3
cdr3_aa: AISEPAGAAAKPYEQY

cdr3_length: 14
v_call: TRBV5-1
cdr3_aa: ASSSLAGGQTDTQY

cdr3_length: 12
v_call: TRBV2
cdr3_aa: ASRGQREGIGYT

cdr3_length: 11
v_call: TRBV5-6
cdr3_aa: ASSWGGGTMQY

cdr3_length: 12
v_call: TRBV5-1
cdr3_aa: ASSLRGTNEKLF